This TCR beta chain comes out of a study of CD8 T cells in Susac syndrome. The authors carried out high-throughput sequencing of TCR beta. They applied it to CD8+ and CD4+ T cells obtained from blood. Treatment-naive patients with stable or active relapsing-remitting disease were the multiple sclerosis controls. CD8+ and CD4+ T cells were negatively isolated; TEMRA cells were FACS-enriched. When the RNA was reverse transcribed, random hexamers were used with an input of about 0.5 to 1 ug. The TCR beta CDR3 was amplified by immunoSEQ multiplex PCR across 54 Vbeta, 13 Jbeta. In TCRdb, the immunoSEQ multiplex PCR reads were re-called with MiXCR into one record per CDR3 protein. The sample consists of about 200,000 distinct CDR3 sequences, roughly 94% of them appearing once. Germline CDR1 and CDR2: SGDLS and YYNGEE. CDR3 length: 12 residues. V gave up 0 bases and J gave up 5 bases, with 6 bases separating them.

The genes are TRBV9 and TRBJ2-7; no firm D call. The TCR was taken from a human donor with multiple sclerosis. Sequences were obtained from CD4+ T cells from PBMCs. The CDR3 DNA reads as TGTGCCAGCAGCGTAGGGGGAAACGAGCAGTACGTC. This translates into CASSVGGNEQYV.